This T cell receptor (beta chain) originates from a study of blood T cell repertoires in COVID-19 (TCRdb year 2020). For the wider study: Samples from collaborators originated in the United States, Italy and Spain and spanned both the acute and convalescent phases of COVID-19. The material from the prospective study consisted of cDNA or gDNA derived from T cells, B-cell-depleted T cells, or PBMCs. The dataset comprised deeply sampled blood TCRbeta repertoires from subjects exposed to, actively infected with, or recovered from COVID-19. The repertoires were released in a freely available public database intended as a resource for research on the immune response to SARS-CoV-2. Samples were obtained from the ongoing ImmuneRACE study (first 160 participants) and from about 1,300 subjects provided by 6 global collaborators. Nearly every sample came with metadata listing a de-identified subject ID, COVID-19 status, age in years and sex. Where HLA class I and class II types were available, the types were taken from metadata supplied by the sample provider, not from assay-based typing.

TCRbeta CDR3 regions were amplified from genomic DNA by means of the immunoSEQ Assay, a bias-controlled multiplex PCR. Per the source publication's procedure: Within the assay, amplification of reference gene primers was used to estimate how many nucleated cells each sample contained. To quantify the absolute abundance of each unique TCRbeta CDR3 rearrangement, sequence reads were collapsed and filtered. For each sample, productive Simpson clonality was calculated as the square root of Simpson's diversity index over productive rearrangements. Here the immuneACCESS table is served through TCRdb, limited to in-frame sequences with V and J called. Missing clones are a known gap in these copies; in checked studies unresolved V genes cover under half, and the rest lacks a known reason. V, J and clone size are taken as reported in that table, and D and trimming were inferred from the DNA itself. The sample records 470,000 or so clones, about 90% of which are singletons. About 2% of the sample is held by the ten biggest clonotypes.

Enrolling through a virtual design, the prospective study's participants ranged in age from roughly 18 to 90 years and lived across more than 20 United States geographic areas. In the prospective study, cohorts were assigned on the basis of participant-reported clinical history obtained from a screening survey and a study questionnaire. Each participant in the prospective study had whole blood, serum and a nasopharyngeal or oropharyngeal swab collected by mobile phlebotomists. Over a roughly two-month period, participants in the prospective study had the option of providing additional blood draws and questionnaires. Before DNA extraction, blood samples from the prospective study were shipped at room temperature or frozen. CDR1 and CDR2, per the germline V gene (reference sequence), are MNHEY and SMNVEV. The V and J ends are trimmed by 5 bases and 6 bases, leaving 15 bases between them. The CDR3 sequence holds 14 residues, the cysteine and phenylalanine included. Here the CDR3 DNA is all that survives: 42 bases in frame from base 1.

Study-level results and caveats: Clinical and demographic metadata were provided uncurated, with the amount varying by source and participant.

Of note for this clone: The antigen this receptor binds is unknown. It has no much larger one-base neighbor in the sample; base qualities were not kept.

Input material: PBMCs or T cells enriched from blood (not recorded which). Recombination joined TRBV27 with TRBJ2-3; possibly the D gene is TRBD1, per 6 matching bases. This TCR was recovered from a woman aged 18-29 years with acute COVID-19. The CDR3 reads CASSLLDSLDTQYF. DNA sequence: TGTGCCAGCAGTCTTCTGGACAGTTTGGATACGCAGTATTTT.